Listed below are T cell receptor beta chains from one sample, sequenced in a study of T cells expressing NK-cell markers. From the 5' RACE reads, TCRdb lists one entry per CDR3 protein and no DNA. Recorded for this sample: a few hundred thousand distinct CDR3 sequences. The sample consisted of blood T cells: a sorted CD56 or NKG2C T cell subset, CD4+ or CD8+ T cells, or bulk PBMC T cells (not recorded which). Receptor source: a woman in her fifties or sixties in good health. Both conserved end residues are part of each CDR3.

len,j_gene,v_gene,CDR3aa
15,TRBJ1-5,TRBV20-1,CSARPPGQTNQPQHF
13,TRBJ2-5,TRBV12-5,CASALGGRETQYF
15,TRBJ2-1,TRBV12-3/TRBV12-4,CASSQGDTPRNEQFF
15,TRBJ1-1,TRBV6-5,CASTTPGPMNTEAFF
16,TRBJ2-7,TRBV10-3,CAITSTSGTTSYEQYF
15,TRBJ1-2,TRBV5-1,CASSDGTVANYGYTF
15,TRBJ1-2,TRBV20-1,CSARVLGRTNYGYTF
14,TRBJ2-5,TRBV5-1,CASSFLANPETQYF
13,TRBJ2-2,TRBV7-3,CASSSGFSGELFF
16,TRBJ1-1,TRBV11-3,CASSLGRGGQGTEAFF
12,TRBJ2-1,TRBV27,CASRDIGNEQFF
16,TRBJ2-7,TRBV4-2,CASSHPLGTGADEQYF
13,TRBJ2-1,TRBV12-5,CASGLVGPNEQFF
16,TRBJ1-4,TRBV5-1,CASTVPMDRRMKNCFF
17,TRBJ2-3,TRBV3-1,CASSQEVKGAGTDTQYF
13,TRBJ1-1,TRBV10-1,CASSESPGTEAFF